This T cell receptor beta chain was documented in a study of T cells in Graves' hyperthyroidism and ophthalmopathy. The V segment lost 2 bases and the J segment 5 bases; nucleotides outside the gene matches: 3. CDR1 and CDR2 (germline): SEHNR, FQNEAQ (reference sequence). CDR3 length equals 15 residues. From RNA transcripts, TCR beta CDR3 regions were amplified. First-round RT-PCR targeting the TCR CDR3 was performed with the HTBI primer set. One entry per CDR3 protein results from TCRdb running MiXCR on the multiplex PCR reads. This table holds roughly 500,000 distinct CDR3 sequences, about 20% found once. This clonotype was counted a few times. Diagnoses were established using clinical symptoms, serum thyroxine and TRAb, thyroid ultrasound and orbital computed tomography.

The sequencing input was blood. The rearrangement links TRBV7-9 to TRBJ1-6, with TRBD1 identical over 7 bases. The sequence came from an older woman with Graves' ophthalmopathy. CDR3 amino acids: CASSLRQGNNSPLHF. As DNA, the CDR3 is TGTGCCAGCAGCTTACGACAGGGCAATAATTCACCCCTCCACTTT.